This T cell receptor beta chain was retrieved from a study of CD8 T cells in Susac syndrome. With random hexamers, reverse transcription was performed on roughly 0.5 to 1 ug of RNA. TCR beta CDR3 was amplified by immunoSEQ multiplex PCR. This amplification extended across 54 Vbeta and 13 Jbeta segments. Using its own MiXCR run on the immunoSEQ multiplex PCR reads, TCRdb lists one record per CDR3 protein. The sample records around 300,000 distinct CDR3 sequences, roughly 90% being singletons. The multiple sclerosis controls consisted of treatment-naive patients with relapsing-remitting disease, either stable or active. The sample comprised CD8+ T cells from PBMCs. This sequence originates from a human donor with multiple sclerosis.

CDR3 DNA: TGTGCCACACTAGCGGGGGGTCTAAGCTCCTACAATGAGCAGTTCTTC. This sequence encodes CATLAGGLSSYNEQFF. The rearrangement links TRBV7-8 to TRBJ2-1; 12 nucleotides agree with TRBD2. Germline V gene data show CDR1 as SGHVS and CDR2 as FQNEAQ. With 10 bases clipped from V and 0 bases from J, the junction kept 7 bases outside the gene matches. The CDR3 extends over 16 amino acids.